The clone carrying this T cell receptor (delta chain) turned up a few times. The antigen remains undetermined. This may come from a read error, since a much larger clone is one base off. TCRdb redid clone calling on the RT-PCR reads using CATT. The sample holds about 980 delta-chain clones, roughly 18% seen once. The CDR3 runs 19 residues. CDR1 is GEAIGNYY, CDR2 EKD, per germline. These data come from a study of gammadelta T cells in human blood. Findings and caveats of the study: Microbial exposure reportedly appeared to drive polyclonal expansion of innate gamma-delta T cells right after birth.

This chain links TRDV2 with TRDJ3; 10 bases fit TRDD3. Specimen: Vgamma9Vdelta2 gamma-delta T cells from fetal blood. This TCR was recovered from a human fetus. CDR3 sequence (DNA): TGTGCCTGGGACAGCTGGGGGATATGGAGCTCCTGGGACACCCGACAGATGTTTTTC. Amino acids: CAWDSWGIWSSWDTRQMFF.